This section outlines one T cell receptor beta chain sequence together with its context. Its antigen remains undetermined. No clone much larger than this one lies a single base away; base qualities are absent. This sample stems from a study of blood T cell dynamics during melanoma immunotherapy (dated by TCRdb to 2018 to 2020). Background on the whole study: All patients had metastatic melanoma and were given first-line pembrolizumab or nivolumab plus ipilimumab as standard of care in the United Kingdom. Peripheral T cell receptor repertoires of metastatic melanoma patients were profiled before and after one cycle of checkpoint inhibitor therapy to find early correlates of response. The training cohort consisted of consecutive patients, while an additional independent group of patients from the same centre was pooled to form an external validation set.

The cysteine opens and the phenylalanine closes a CDR3 of 14 amino acids. The only DNA kept is the CDR3, 42 bases in frame from the first base. V drops 5 bases and J drops 0 bases, leaving 10 bases in between. CDR1 PRHDT and CDR2 FYEKMQ were looked up in the germline V gene (reference sequence). The paper as a whole reports these results and caveats: A bifurcated reorganization of the PBMC repertoire at W3, with increased clonality or increased diversity, was observed in patients who later achieved disease control, unlike in progressors. The relatively small sample size was acknowledged as potentially limiting generalization of the results. The study was unable to establish whether the T cell clones driving the repertoire changes were melanoma-specific or instead reflected general immune activation.

The label giving this sample's time point can be read as: pre-treatment baseline. Blood samples were taken at two points: before treatment (T0) and at week 3 (W3), which came after the first cycle of checkpoint blockade. Except for a couple of patients with rapid clinical progression, response was assessed 12 weeks after the first infusion by RECIST 1.1; disease control meant complete response, partial response or stable disease. Any patient who had received prior systemic cancer treatment, was on concomitant immunosuppressant therapy or had synchronous other active malignancies was excluded. Bulk PBMC and plasma cell-free DNA were both sequenced for TCR beta so that circulating cells and T cell turnover could be tracked. PBMC were isolated from blood with Lymphoprep and SepMate tubes, followed by red cell lysis. QIAamp DNA Blood Mini kits were used to extract DNA from PBMC and sorted T cell subsets.

For every bulk PBMC sample, a fixed 350 ng of DNA was loaded. TCR beta CDR3 sequences were amplified from genomic DNA using the immunoSEQ TCRb Assay kit according to manufacturer instructions. The KAPA Library Quantification Kit for Illumina platforms was used to quantify pooled libraries by qPCR. Pooled libraries were clustered at 0.6-1.1 pM and sequenced on an Illumina NextSeq 500. Under the source paper's analysis protocol: Analysis of the TCR data relied on immunoSEQ ANALYZER and the R LymphoSeq package. A rearrangement efficiency score was calculated as productive divided by the sum of productive and non-productive CDR3 sequences. Clonality was assessed using the Gini coefficient and diversity using the Renyi index at alpha=1, with pairwise comparisons between timepoints within each patient. In LymphoSeq, clonal relatedness was computed with an edit distance of 3 and repertoire similarity was computed with the Bhattacharyya coefficient. Linear discriminant analysis on week-3 changes in clonality and diversity was built with the R MASS and caret packages to classify response. TCRdb provides this immuneACCESS table in a form limited to in-frame rearrangements. Some clones are lacking; in checked studies, under half of them reflect an unresolved V gene, and why the rest are absent is not known. V and J calls plus clone size are reproduced from that table; the DNA served to infer D and trimming. In this sample the table shows roughly 17,000 clones, 83% of which occur a single time. Jointly, the top ten make up approximately 6.9% of the sample.

Rearrangement joined TRBV13 to TRBJ1-1, with a weak D call of TRBD1 (5 bases match). The sequence came from a human donor with melanoma. Specimen: blood, collected from a patient treated with checkpoint blockade. The DNA is TGTGCCAGCAGCCGAAGGGGATTGAACACTGAAGCTTTCTTT. This codes for CASSRRGLNTEAFF.